The following is a T cell receptor (beta chain) sequence with its context. Its antigen is still unknown. In preparing the TRB cDNA libraries, 5' RACE with UMI labels was used. From its re-call of the 5' RACE reads, TCRdb lists each CDR3 protein once, without DNA. The repertoire table contains over 150,000 distinct CDR3 sequences. The sample comes from a study of CXCR3-negative and CXCR3-positive naive CD8 T cells. Findings and caveats of the study: In CXCR3-positive naive cells, the TRB CDR3s were more hydrophobic than in CXCR3-negative naive cells.

Germline values: CDR1 SGDLS, CDR2 YYNGEE. CDR3 length: 15 residues. The specimen sequenced was naive CXCR3+ CD8+ T cells from blood. As for subset: CD45RO-CCR7+CD27+CD95- naive CD8+ T cells expressing CXCR3 (TNR3+). The sequence was obtained from a human donor in good health. Some clones in this sample may be carry-over from other donors' samples. The genes are TRBV9 and TRBJ2-1; TCRdb picks TRBD1, but there is no DNA to check that call. The CDR3: CASSVGDSSYNEQFF. The whole variable domain, filled in from reference TRBV9 and TRBJ2-1, reads DSGVTQTPKHLITATGQRVTLRCSPRSGDLSVYWYQQSLDQGLQFLIQYYNGEERAKGNILERFSAQQFPDLHSELNLSSLELGDSALYFCASSVGDSSYNEQFFGPGTRLTVL.